Below, 31 T cell receptor beta chains from the same sample are listed, as sequenced in a study of spatial heterogeneity in lung cancer. TCRdb redid the calling of the 5' RACE reads with MiXCR, one entry per CDR3 protein. The table has roughly 120,000 distinct CDR3 sequences, 9.5% to 15% seen once; the top ten hold 15% to 20%. Time point specified: blood at routine non-recurrence follow-up after resection. No cell sorting; template was whole RNA from tumor, lung tissue or PBMC. This material consisted of PBMCs, taken at follow-up. These receptors all stem from a male donor with early-stage non-small cell lung cancer.

This clonotype was seen at least ten times. The chain uses TRBV4-1 and TRBJ2-1, with a tentative D call TRBD2 (5 bases). With 0 bases removed from V and 2 bases from J, the gap between germline ends came to 8 bases. The germline CDR1 and CDR2 sequences are MGHRA and YSYEKL. This CDR3 spans 15 amino acids. The DNA of the CDR3 is TGCGCCAGCAGCCAAGAGACGGGAACCTACAATGAGCAGTTCTTC. Translating gives CASSQETGTYNEQFF.

The rearrangement uses TRBV4-3 and TRBJ1-6, with TRBD1 matching over 7 bases. Trimming removed 1 base from V and 7 bases from J; junction bases left unmatched: 4. Looked up from germline, CDR1 is LGHNA and CDR2 is YSLEER. The length of the CDR3 is 15 residues. The CDR3 DNA reads as TGCGCCAGCAGCCAAGCAACAGGGGTCAATTCACCCCTCCACTTT. Its translation is CASSQATGVNSPLHF.

This clonotype was found many times. The rearrangement links TRBV7-2 to TRBJ2-7; no definite D call. The CDR3 contains 13 residues. Trimming left V 2 bases short and J 2 bases short, with 7 bases between. From germline, CDR1 is SGHTA and CDR2 FQGNSA. The CDR3: CASSLPTTYEQYF. CDR3 coding DNA: TGTGCCAGCAGCTTACCTACGACCTACGAGCAGTACTTC. The complete variable domain, with remaining parts taken from reference TRBV7-2 and TRBJ2-7, reads GAGVSQSPSNKVTEKGKDVELRCDPISGHTALYWYRQSLGQGLEFLIYFQGNSAPDKSGLPSDRFSAERTGGSVSTLTIQRTQQEDSAVYLCASSLPTTYEQYFGPGTRLTVT.

The genes are TRBV6-2 or TRBV6-3 and TRBJ2-1; no clear D. Germline CDR1 MNHEY, CDR2 SVGEGT. V shed 0 bases and J shed 9 bases, with 9 bases lying between them. The CDR3 spans 13 residues. The CDR3 is CASSYSRVSEQFF. The CDR3 coding sequence is TGTGCCAGCAGTTACTCACGGGTCAGTGAGCAGTTCTTC.

The V call is TRBV19, the J call TRBJ1-5; D possibly corresponds to TRBD1 (6 bases). The V end lost 3 bases, the J end lost 2 bases, and 14 bases lay between the germline ends. Looked up from germline, CDR1 is LNHDA and CDR2 is SQIVND (reference sequence). The CDR3 runs to 16 residues. CDR3 in DNA: TGTGCCAGTAGTATCTTACAGGGCCGGGGCAATCAGCCCCAGCATTTT. Its protein product is CASSILQGRGNQPQHF.

CDR3 nucleotides: TGTGCCAGCACCCCTCGGTCGGAGCCTTATAACTATGGCTACACCTTC. This translates into CASTPRSEPYNYGYTF. The rearrangement joins TRBV9 to TRBJ1-2; D is ambiguous. This CDR3 has 16 amino acids. The V gene lost 6 bases and the J gene lost 1 base, with 19 bases spanning the gap. CDR1 and CDR2 from the germline V gene are SGDLS and YYNGEE.

The chain recombines TRBV27 with TRBJ2-3, with a possible D match to TRBD2 (5 bases). There are 15 residues in the CDR3. CDR1 and CDR2 from the germline V gene are MNHEY and SMNVEV (reference sequence). V lost 0 bases, J lost 3 bases, and 10 bases lay in between. In nucleotides, the CDR3 is TGTGCCAGCAGTTTATCGAGGGTTAAGACAGATACGCAGTATTTT. Its protein product is CASSLSRVKTDTQYF.

In this sample, this clonotype turned up many times. This chain uses TRBV18 with TRBJ1-5, with 10 bases matching TRBD1. This CDR3 has 16 residues. CDR1 and CDR2 from the germline V gene are KGHSH and LQKENI. The ends lost 0 bases at V and 4 bases at J; junction bases unmatched: 3. As DNA, the CDR3 is TGTGCCAGCTCACCACCCGGGACAGGGGTTAATCAGCCCCAGCATTTT. The encoded protein is CASSPPGTGVNQPQHF.

The V call is TRBV3-1, the J call TRBJ1-6; D is ambiguous. CDR1 and CDR2 from the germline V gene are LGHDT and YNNKEL (reference sequence). The ends were cut back, 5 bases at V and 6 bases at J, with 14 bases in the middle. The CDR3 has 15 amino acids. Written as DNA, the CDR3 is TGTGCCAGCAGCTCAGCCGTTGGGAGTAATTCACCCCTCCACTTT. Translating gives CASSSAVGSNSPLHF.

This clonotype occurred a few times. The rearrangement uses TRBV28 and TRBJ1-5; 7 nucleotides agree with TRBD1. There are 15 residues in the CDR3. V lost 7 bases, J lost 4 bases, and 10 bases stayed unmatched. The germline gives CDR1 MDHEN, CDR2 SYDVKM. The CDR3 region has the DNA TGTGCCAGCACGGGGGCAGGGGGTTATAATCAGCCCCAGCATTTT. As protein: CASTGAGGYNQPQHF.

This clonotype was seen many times. The chain is built from TRBV9 and TRBJ1-6; 8 bases fit TRBD1. V trimming: 0 bases; J trimming: 9 bases; junction bases outside the gene matches: 8. The CDR3 spans 16 residues. In germline, CDR1 is SGDLS, CDR2 YYNGEE. CDR3 amino acids: CASSVEGRGHGSPLHF. CDR3 in DNA: TGTGCCAGCAGCGTAGAGGGCAGGGGGCATGGTTCACCCCTCCACTTT. Full variable domain (missing parts from reference TRBV9 and TRBJ1-6): DSGVTQTPKHLITATGQRVTLRCSPRSGDLSVYWYQQSLDQGLQFLIQYYNGEERAKGNILERFSAQQFPDLHSELNLSSLELGDSALYFCASSVEGRGHGSPLHFGNGTRLTVT.

In its sample, this clonotype was seen a few times. This chain links TRBV2 with TRBJ2-7; D possibly corresponds to TRBD2 (6 bases). V was shortened by 8 bases and J by 6 bases, with 20 bases between the two germline ends. The CDR3 has 14 residues. The germline V gene has CDR1 SNHLY and CDR2 FYNNEI. CDR3 nucleotide sequence: TGTGCCAGCTCTACCGGGGGAACAGCCGCCGAGCAGTACTTC. It codes for CASSTGGTAAEQYF.

The CDR3 coding sequence is TGTGCCAGCAGTTACTCGCCGGACAGGGGACGGACACCCCTCCACTTT. It codes for CASSYSPDRGRTPLHF. The V call is TRBV6-5, the J call TRBJ1-6; 9 bases are a match to TRBD1. V lost 0 bases and J lost 11; bases outside the gene matches: 8. The CDR3 is 16 residues long. CDR1 is MNHEY, CDR2 SVGAGI, per germline.

The genes are TRBV4-3 and TRBJ1-6, with a tentative D call TRBD1 (5 bases). The germline V and J ends were trimmed by 0 bases and 10 bases, with 16 bases remaining between them. The CDR3 covers 16 residues. Germline CDR1 LGHNA, CDR2 YSLEER. CDR3 nucleotides: TGCGCCAGCAGCCAAGAAATGAGGGGATTAGGGTCACCCCTCCACTTT. Its translation is CASSQEMRGLGSPLHF.

This clonotype was recorded a few times. The chain uses TRBV7-2 and TRBJ1-1; tentatively, D is TRBD1 (5 bases). The CDR3 extends over 15 amino acids. V gave up 2 bases and J gave up 4 bases, with 14 bases separating them. The V gene's germline CDR1 is SGHTA and CDR2 FQGNSA. The CDR3 region is CASSLKAGRSTEAFF. The CDR3 DNA reads as TGTGCCAGCAGCTTAAAGGCAGGGCGAAGCACTGAAGCTTTCTTT.

This clonotype was seen repeatedly, ten times or more. The CDR3 coding sequence is TGTGCCAGCAGTTTATCACAGGGAGCTAACACTGAAGCTTTCTTT. It translates to CASSLSQGANTEAFF. The rearrangement joins TRBV28 to TRBJ1-1; possibly TRBD1 for D (6 bases). Germline lookup yields CDR1 MDHEN and CDR2 SYDVKM. This CDR3 has 15 amino acids. Trimming took off 1 base at V and 2 bases at J, with 11 bases between the two ends.

This clonotype was counted at least ten times. The chain links TRBV6-1 to TRBJ1-5, with 10 nucleotides matching TRBD1. CDR3 length equals 15 residues. J gave up 1 base and V 4 bases, and 1 base lay outside the gene matches. From germline, CDR1 is MNHNS and CDR2 SASEGT. CDR3 sequence reads: CASSGQGASNQPQHF. In DNA form, the CDR3 reads TGTGCCAGCAGTGGACAGGGGGCAAGCAATCAGCCCCAGCATTTT.

The genes are TRBV12-3 or TRBV12-4 and TRBJ2-7; a weak D match, TRBD2 (5 bases). Trimming left V 3 bases short and J 9 bases short, with 9 bases between. This CDR3 is built from 11 residues. CDR3: CASSFGRGQYF. As DNA, the CDR3 is TGTGCCAGCAGTTTCGGACGGGGGCAGTACTTC.

In this sample, this clonotype turned up many times. The chain carries TRBV5-6 and TRBJ2-3; no clear D gene. The germline V and J ends were trimmed by 0 bases and 7 bases, with 6 bases remaining between them. CDR1 and CDR2 (germline): SGHDT, YYEEEE. The CDR3 contains 12 residues. CDR3 DNA: TGTGCCAGCAGCTTGGGAGGTAATACGCAGTATTTT. Amino acid sequence: CASSLGGNTQYF.

This clonotype was recorded many times. The V call is TRBV3-1, the J call TRBJ2-1, with 8 bases identical to TRBD2. This CDR3 comprises 17 residues. Germline V lookup: CDR1 LGHDT, CDR2 YNNKEL (reference sequence). The V segment lost 1 base and the J segment 3 bases; nucleotides outside the gene matches: 8. The CDR3 nucleotides read TGTGCCAGCAGCCAAGGTGGCGGGGGGCATTACTACAATGAGCAGTTCTTC. Protein sequence: CASSQGGGGHYYNEQFF.

This clonotype has more than one count but fewer than ten. The rearrangement uses TRBV11-2 and TRBJ1-5, with 8 bases identical to TRBD1. CDR1 SGHAT and CDR2 FQNNGV come from the germline V gene. V shed 4 bases, J shed 7 bases, and the junction held 18 bases outside the gene matches. The CDR3 consists of 18 residues. This chain's CDR3 is CASSYSLGTTGARQPQHF. CDR3 sequence (DNA): TGTGCCAGCAGCTACTCCCTGGGGACGACAGGGGCTAGGCAGCCCCAGCATTTT.

This clonotype was observed a few times. The chain is built from TRBV10-3 and TRBJ2-5, with 8 bases lining up with TRBD1. Unmatched junction bases numbered 8, after V lost 7 bases and J lost 4 bases. Germline CDR1 reads ENHRY; CDR2 reads SYGVKD. The CDR3 runs to 14 residues. The CDR3 DNA sequence: TGTGCCATCACCCCATCGGACAGGGTAGAGACCCAGTACTTC. Its protein product is CAITPSDRVETQYF.

The genes are TRBV12-3 or TRBV12-4 and TRBJ2-5, with 8 bases matching TRBD2. Trimming removed 4 bases from V and 4 bases from J; junction bases left unmatched: 8. The CDR3 has 15 residues. Written as DNA, the CDR3 is TGTGCCAGCAGTTGGAGCGGGGGCCGGGGAGAGACCCAGTACTTC. Protein sequence: CASSWSGGRGETQYF.

This clonotype was detected a few times. This chain joins TRBV7-9 and TRBJ2-5, with 11 bases fitting TRBD2. The CDR3 covers 15 residues. In germline, CDR1 is SEHNR, CDR2 FQNEAQ (reference sequence). The trim removed 5 bases at V and 5 bases at J, leaving 7 bases unmatched. CDR3 DNA: TGTGCCAGCAGCATTAGCGGGGGGGCGAGTGAGACCCAGTACTTC. This encodes CASSISGGASETQYF.

This clonotype was detected ten times or more. The V gene is TRBV29-1, the J gene TRBJ2-7; 12 nucleotides line up with TRBD1. This CDR3 spans 13 amino acids. J lost 5 bases, V lost 4 bases, and 3 bases had no gene match. The V gene's germline CDR1 is SQVTM and CDR2 ANQGSEA. Here the CDR3 DNA reads TGCAGCGTTGGGGGACAGGGGGCCCACGAGCAGTACTTC. Protein product: CSVGGQGAHEQYF.

The chain employs TRBV7-9 and TRBJ2-5; no reliable D call. Germline V gene sequence: CDR1 SEHNR, CDR2 FQNEAQ (reference sequence). The CDR3 covers 13 residues. Trimming removed 5 bases from V and 5 bases from J, with 12 bases in between. The CDR3 sequence is CASSPRVSETQYF. CDR3 sequence (DNA): TGTGCCAGCAGCCCCAGAGTATCCGAGACCCAGTACTTC.

The rearrangement uses TRBV5-1 and TRBJ2-2; D gene ambiguous. Trimming cost V 3 bases and J 0 bases, with 12 bases left between them. This CDR3 is 16 amino acids long. The germline CDR1 and CDR2 sequences are SGHRS and YFSETQ. The CDR3 bases are TGCGCCAGCAGCTGGCCCCAAGACGCGAACACCGGGGAGCTGTTTTTT. Translating gives CASSWPQDANTGELFF.

This clonotype occurred a few times. The CDR3 region has the DNA TGTGCCACCAGTGATCCCCAGGGAGGGGTCGTTAATGAGCAGTTCTTC. Protein product: CATSDPQGGVVNEQFF. This chain uses TRBV24-1 with TRBJ2-1, with 7 bases identical to TRBD2. The ends lost 3 bases at V and 7 bases at J; junction bases unmatched: 11. The CDR3 runs 16 residues. From germline, CDR1 is KGHDR and CDR2 SFDVKD.

The CDR3 DNA reads TGTGCCAGCAGCCTCCACTCAGGGGCGAAACTCAATCAGCCCCAGCATTTT. Its translation is CASSLHSGAKLNQPQHF. This sequence joins TRBV5-8 and TRBJ1-5; D possibly corresponds to TRBD1 (6 bases). Per germline, CDR1 SGHTS and CDR2 YDEGEE. The V end was cut by 4 bases, the J end by 3 bases, with 20 bases between. The CDR3 is 17 amino acids. Based on the CDR3 plus reference TRBV5-8 and TRBJ1-5, the full variable domain is EAGVTQSPTHLIKTRGQQATLRCSPISGHTSVYWYQQALGLGLQFLLWYDEGEERNRGNFPPRFSGRQFPNYSSELNVNALELEDSALYLCASSLHSGAKLNQPQHFGDGTRLSIL.

This rearrangement joins TRBV12-3 or TRBV12-4 to TRBJ2-5, with 11 bases that match TRBD1. The length of the CDR3 is 15 residues. V trimming: 6 bases; J trimming: 3 bases; junction bases outside the gene matches: 6. CDR3 DNA: TGTGCCAGCAGCCCGGACAGGGGGCCTAAAGAGACCCAGTACTTC. The encoded protein is CASSPDRGPKETQYF.

In DNA form, the CDR3 reads TGCGCCAGCAGCCAAGAACCAGATACTAACTATGGCTACACCTTC. As protein: CASSQEPDTNYGYTF. V is TRBV4-3 and J is TRBJ1-2; D is undetermined. The CDR3 extends over 15 amino acids. V gave up 0 bases and J gave up 0 bases, with 8 bases separating them. Germline-derived CDR1 and CDR2 are LGHNA and YSLEER.